This T cell receptor (beta chain) was identified in a study of blood T cell repertoires in COVID-19. Study overall: The United States, Italy and Spain were the sources of the acute and convalescent COVID-19 samples.

Germline assignment: CDR1 KGHSY and CDR2 FQNENV. J was trimmed by 0 bases and V by 1 base; bases with no gene match: 9. The CDR3 runs to 19 residues. The protocol was immunoSEQ multiplex PCR, while the TCRdb copy is restricted to in-frame clones and leaves out a portion. The table has about 270,000 clones, 81% seen once; the top ten hold about 3.2%. This rearrangement joins TRBV16 to TRBJ2-4, with 10 nucleotides matching TRBD1. The receptor was derived from a woman aged 55-75 years with active or convalescent COVID-19. Sequenced material: peripheral blood. The CDR3 spells CASSQWGQGTVLAKNIQYF. The CDR3, as DNA: TGTGCCAGCAGCCAATGGGGACAGGGGACGGTACTAGCCAAAAACATTCAGTACTTC.